This T cell receptor beta chain came from a study of cytomegalovirus exposure and HLA in healthy donors. Germline lookup yields CDR1 LGHNA and CDR2 YSLEER. The CDR3 runs to 14 residues. With 0 bases removed from V and 8 bases from J, the gap between germline ends came to 13 bases. PCR amplification relied on 60 Vbeta primers (plus 13 Jbeta primers). Measured with immunoSEQ multiplex PCR; TCRdb has only the in-frame clones, and not every one. The sample yields some 180,000 clones, roughly 75% seen once. Concerning this clone: Its matching antigen is unknown.

Whole-study results and caveats: The classifier reportedly diagnosed cytomegalovirus status with high sensitivity and specificity. TCR beta chains numbering some 160 were designated cytomegalovirus-associated. Later analysis suggested most CMV-associated TCR beta chains were HLA-restricted. Some highly shared sequence variants likely arose as a pipeline artifact.

The chain is built from TRBV4-3 and TRBJ1-1; D not resolved. Material for sequencing was PBMCs. The clonotype comes from a woman under 40 in good health and CMV-seronegative. CDR3 sequence: CASSQDDEGGEAFF. CDR3 DNA: TGCGCCAGCAGCCAAGATGATGAGGGCGGGGAAGCTTTCTTT.